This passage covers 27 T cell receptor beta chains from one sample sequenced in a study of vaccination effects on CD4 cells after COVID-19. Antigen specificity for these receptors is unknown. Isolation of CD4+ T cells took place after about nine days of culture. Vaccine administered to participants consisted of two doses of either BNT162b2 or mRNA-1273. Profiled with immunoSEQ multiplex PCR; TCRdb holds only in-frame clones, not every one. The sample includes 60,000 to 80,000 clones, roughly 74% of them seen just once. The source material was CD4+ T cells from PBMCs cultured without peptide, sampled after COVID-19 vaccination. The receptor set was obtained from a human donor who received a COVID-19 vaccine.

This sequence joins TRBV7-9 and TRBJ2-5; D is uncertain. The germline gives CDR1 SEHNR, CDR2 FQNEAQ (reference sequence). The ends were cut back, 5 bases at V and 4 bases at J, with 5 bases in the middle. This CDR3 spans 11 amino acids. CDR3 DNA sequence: TGTGCCAGCAGCCAAGCAGAGACCCAGTACTTC. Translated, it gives CASSQAETQYF.

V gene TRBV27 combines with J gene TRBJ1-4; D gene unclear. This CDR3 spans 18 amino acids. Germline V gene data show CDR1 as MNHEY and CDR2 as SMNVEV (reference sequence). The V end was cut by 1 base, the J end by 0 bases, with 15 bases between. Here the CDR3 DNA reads TGTGCCAGCAGTTTATATGGGGTGCGACGGACAACTAATGAAAAACTGTTTTTT. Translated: CASSLYGVRRTTNEKLFF.

The CDR3 DNA is TGTGCCAGCTCCCGGGACAGGGGACAGCCCCAGCATTTT. Encoded protein: CASSRDRGQPQHF. J is TRBJ1-5 and V is TRBV18; 10 positions match TRBD1. Germline-derived CDR1 and CDR2 are KGHSH and LQKENI. The J segment lost 7 bases and the V segment lost 6 bases, leaving 3 bases of the junction unmatched. This CDR3 comprises 13 residues.

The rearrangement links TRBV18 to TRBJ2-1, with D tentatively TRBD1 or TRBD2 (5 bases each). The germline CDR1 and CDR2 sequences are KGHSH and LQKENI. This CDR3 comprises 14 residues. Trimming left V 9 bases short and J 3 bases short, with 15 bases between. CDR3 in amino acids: CARGTAPDYNEQFF. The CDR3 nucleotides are TGTGCCAGAGGGACGGCCCCTGACTACAATGAGCAGTTCTTC.

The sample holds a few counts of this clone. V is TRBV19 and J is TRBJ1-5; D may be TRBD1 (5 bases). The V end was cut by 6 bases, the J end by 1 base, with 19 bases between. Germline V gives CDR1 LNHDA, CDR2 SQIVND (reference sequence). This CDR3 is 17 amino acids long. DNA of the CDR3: TGTGCCAGTAGCCAGCATAGGGAGGGGTCGAGCAATCAGCCCCAGCATTTT. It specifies CASSQHREGSSNQPQHF.

The CDR3, as DNA: TGTGCCAGCTCGGCGAGCATGGAGACCCAGTACTTC. Translating it yields CASSASMETQYF. The chain couples TRBV6-5 to TRBJ2-5; D unresolved. Germline assignment: CDR1 MNHEY and CDR2 SVGAGI. V was pared by 8 bases and J by 5 bases, with 12 bases between. CDR3 length: 12 amino acids.

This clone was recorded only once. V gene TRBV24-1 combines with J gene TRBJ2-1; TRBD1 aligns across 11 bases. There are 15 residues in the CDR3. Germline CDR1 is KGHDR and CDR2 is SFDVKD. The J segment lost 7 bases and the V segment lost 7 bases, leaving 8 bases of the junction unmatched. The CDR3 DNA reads TGTGCCACCAGAAGAGGGACAGGGGGGAAAAATGAGCAGTTCTTC. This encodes CATRRGTGGKNEQFF.

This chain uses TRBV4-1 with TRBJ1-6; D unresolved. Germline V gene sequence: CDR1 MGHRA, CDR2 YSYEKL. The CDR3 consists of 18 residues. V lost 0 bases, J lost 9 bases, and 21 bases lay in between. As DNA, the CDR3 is TGCGCCAGCAGCCAAGATGAGGTGGCACGGGATCGCGGTTCACCCCTCCACTTT. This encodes CASSQDEVARDRGSPLHF.

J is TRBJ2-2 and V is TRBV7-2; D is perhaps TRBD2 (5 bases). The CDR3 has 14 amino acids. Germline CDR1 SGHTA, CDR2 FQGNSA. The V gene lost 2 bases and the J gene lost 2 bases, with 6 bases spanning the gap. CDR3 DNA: TGTGCCAGCAGCTTACGGACTAACACCGGGGAGCTGTTTTTT. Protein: CASSLRTNTGELFF.

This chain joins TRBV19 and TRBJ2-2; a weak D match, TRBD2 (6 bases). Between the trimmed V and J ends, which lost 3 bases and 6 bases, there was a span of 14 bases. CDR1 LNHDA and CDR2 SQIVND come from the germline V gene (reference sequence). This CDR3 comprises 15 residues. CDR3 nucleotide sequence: TGTGCCAGTAGTATCTTGTCCGGGGGTCCCGGGGAGCTGTTTTTT. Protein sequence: CASSILSGGPGELFF.

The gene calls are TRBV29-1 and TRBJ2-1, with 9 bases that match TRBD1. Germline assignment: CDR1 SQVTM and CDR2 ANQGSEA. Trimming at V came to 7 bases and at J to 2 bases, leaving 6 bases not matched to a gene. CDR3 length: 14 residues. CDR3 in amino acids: CSARDRDTYNEQFF. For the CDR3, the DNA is TGCAGCGCCCGGGACAGGGACACCTACAATGAGCAGTTCTTC.

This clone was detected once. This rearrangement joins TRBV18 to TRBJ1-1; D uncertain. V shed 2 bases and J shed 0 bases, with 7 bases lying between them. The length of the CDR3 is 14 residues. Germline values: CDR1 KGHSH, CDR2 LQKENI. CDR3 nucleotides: TGTGCCAGCTCACCAGACGGATTGAACACTGAAGCTTTCTTT. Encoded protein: CASSPDGLNTEAFF.

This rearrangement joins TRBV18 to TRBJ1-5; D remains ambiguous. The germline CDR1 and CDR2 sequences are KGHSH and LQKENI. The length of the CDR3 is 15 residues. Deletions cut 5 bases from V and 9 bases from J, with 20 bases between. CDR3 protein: CASSTNTEKDGPQHF. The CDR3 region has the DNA TGTGCCAGCTCAACCAATACAGAAAAGGACGGGCCCCAGCATTTT.

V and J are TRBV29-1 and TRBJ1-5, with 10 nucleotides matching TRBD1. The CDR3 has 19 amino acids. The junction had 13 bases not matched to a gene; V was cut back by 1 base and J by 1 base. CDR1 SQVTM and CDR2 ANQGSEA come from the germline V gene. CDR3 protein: CSVEANRTGGALSNQPQHF. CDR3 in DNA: TGCAGCGTTGAAGCCAACCGGACAGGGGGAGCCTTGAGCAATCAGCCCCAGCATTTT.

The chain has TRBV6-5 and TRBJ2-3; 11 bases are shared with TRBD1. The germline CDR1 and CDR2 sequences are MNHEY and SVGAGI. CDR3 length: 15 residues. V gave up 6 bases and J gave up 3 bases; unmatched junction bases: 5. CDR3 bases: TGTGCCAGCAGCCGCGGACAGGGGGCAACAGATACGCAGTATTTT. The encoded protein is CASSRGQGATDTQYF.

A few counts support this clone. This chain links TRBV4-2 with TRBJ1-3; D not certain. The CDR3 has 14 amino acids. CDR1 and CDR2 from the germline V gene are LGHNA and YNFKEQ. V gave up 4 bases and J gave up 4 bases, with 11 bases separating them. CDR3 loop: CASSPNLQGNTIYF. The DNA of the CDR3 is TGTGCCAGCAGCCCGAATTTACAGGGAAACACCATATATTTT.

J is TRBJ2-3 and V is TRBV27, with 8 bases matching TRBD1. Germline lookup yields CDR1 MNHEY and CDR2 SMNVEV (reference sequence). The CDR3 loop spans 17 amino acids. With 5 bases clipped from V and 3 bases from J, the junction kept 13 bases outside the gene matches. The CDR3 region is CASSRGAGQGPTDTQYF. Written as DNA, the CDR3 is TGTGCCAGCAGTAGGGGGGCAGGACAGGGTCCGACAGATACGCAGTATTTT.

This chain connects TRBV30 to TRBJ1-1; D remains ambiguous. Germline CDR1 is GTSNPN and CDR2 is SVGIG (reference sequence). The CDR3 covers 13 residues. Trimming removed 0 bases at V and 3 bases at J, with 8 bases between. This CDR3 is CAWSVAGYTEAFF. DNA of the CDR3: TGTGCCTGGAGTGTAGCGGGGTACACTGAAGCTTTCTTT.

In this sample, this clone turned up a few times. CDR3: CASGLELGSEAFF. CDR3 bases: TGTGCTAGTGGTTTGGAGCTCGGCAGTGAAGCTTTCTTT. The gene calls are TRBV12-5 and TRBJ1-1; D is undetermined. With 1 base removed from V and 7 bases from J, the gap between germline ends came to 10 bases. CDR3 length equals 13 residues. Germline values: CDR1 LGHNT, CDR2 FRNRAP. Looking up the rest from reference TRBV12-5 and TRBJ1-1 gives the full variable domain: DARVTQTPRHKVTEMGQEVTMRCQPILGHNTVFWYRQTMMQGLELLAYFRNRAPLDDSGMPKDRFSAEMPDATLATLKIQPSEPRDSAVYFCASGLELGSEAFFGQGTRLTVV.

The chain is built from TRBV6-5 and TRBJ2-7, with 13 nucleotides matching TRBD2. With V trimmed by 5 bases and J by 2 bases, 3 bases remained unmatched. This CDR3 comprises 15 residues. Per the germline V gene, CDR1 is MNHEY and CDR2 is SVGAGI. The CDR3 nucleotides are TGTGCCAGCAGTCCGACTAGCGGGGGGACCTACGAGCAGTACGTC. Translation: CASSPTSGGTYEQYV.

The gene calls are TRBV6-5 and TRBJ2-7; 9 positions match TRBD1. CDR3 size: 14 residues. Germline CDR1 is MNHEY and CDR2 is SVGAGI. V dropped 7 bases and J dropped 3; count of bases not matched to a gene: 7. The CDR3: CASTLGTGLYEQYV. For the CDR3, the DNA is TGTGCCAGCACGCTCGGGACAGGGCTCTACGAGCAGTACGTC.

The CDR3 is CASKSLRSGNHEKLFF. The CDR3, as DNA: TGTGCCAGTAAATCGCTTAGGTCAGGGAACCACGAAAAACTGTTTTTT. The chain uses TRBV19 and TRBJ1-4; perhaps TRBD1 as D (5 bases). Germline V gene lookup returns CDR1 LNHDA and CDR2 SQIVND (reference sequence). The V end lost 7 bases, the J end lost 8 bases, and 23 bases lay between the germline ends. This CDR3 has 16 residues.

The CDR3 region is CASSETHSPLHF. The CDR3 DNA sequence: TGTGCCAGCTCAGAGACACATTCACCCCTCCACTTT. The V gene is TRBV18, the J gene TRBJ1-6, with D unresolved. Germline CDR1 and CDR2: KGHSH and LQKENI. With 5 bases removed from V and 8 bases from J, the gap between germline ends came to 7 bases. The CDR3 spans 12 residues.

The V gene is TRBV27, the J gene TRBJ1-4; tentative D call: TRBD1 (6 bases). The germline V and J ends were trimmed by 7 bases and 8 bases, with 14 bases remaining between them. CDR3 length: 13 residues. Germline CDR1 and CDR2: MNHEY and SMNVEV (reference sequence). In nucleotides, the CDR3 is TGTGCCAGCACCAGGGGAGGAGGGGAAAAACTGTTTTTT. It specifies CASTRGGGEKLFF.

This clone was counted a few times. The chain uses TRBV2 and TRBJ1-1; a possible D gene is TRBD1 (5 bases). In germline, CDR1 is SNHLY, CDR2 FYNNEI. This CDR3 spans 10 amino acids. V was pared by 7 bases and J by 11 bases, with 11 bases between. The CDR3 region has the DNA TGTGCCAGCATGGCCTGGGGGGCTTTCTTT. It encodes CASMAWGAFF. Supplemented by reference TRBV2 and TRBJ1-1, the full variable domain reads EPEVTQTPSHQVTQMGQEVILRCVPISNHLYFYWYRQILGQKVEFLVSFYNNEISEKSEIFDDQFSVERPDGSNFTLKIRSTKLEDSAMYFCASMAWGAFFGQGTRLTVV.

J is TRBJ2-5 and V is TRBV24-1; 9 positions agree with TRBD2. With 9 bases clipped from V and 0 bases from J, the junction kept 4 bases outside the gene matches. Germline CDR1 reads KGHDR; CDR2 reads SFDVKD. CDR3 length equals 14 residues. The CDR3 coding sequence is TGTGCCACCCCGCGGGGGGGGTACCAAGAGACCCAGTACTTC. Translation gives CATPRGGYQETQYF.

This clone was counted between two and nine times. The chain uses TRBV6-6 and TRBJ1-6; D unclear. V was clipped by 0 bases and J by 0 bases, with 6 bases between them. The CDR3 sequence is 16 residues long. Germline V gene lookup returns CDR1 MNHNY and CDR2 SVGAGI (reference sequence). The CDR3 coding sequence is TGTGCCAGCAGTTACTCGGGTGGCTCCTATAATTCACCCCTCCACTTT. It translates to CASSYSGGSYNSPLHF.